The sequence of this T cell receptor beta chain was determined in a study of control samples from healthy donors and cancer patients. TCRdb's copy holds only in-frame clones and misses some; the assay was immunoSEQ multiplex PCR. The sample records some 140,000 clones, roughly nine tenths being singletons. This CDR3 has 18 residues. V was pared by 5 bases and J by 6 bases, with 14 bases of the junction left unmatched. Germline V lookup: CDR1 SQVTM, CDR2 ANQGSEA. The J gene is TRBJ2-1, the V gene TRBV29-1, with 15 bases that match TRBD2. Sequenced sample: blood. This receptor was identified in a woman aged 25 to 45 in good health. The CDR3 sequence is CSVSPPGLAGGLGNEQFF. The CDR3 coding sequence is TGCAGCGTTTCTCCCCCGGGACTAGCGGGAGGACTGGGCAATGAGCAGTTCTTC.